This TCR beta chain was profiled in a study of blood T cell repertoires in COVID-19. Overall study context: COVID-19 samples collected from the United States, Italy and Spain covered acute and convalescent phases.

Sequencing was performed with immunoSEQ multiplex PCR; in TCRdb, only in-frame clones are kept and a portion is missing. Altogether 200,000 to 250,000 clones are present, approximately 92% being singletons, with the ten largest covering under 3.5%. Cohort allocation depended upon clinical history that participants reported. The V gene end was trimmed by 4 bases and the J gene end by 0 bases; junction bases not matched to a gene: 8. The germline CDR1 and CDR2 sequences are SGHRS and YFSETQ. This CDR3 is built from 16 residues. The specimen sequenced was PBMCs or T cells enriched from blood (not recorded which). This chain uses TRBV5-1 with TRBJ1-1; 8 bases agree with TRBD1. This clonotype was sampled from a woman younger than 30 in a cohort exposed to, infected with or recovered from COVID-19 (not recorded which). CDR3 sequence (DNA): TGCGCCAGCAGCCTGACCCTGACAGGGGTGAACACTGAAGCTTTCTTT. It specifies CASSLTLTGVNTEAFF.